This entry lists 7 T cell receptor beta chains sequenced from one sample in a study of T cells in Graves' hyperthyroidism and ophthalmopathy. Template material for amplifying TCR beta CDR3 regions consisted of RNA transcripts. During a first-round RT-PCR of the TCR CDR3, the HTBI primer set was used. TCRdb re-derived calls from the multiplex PCR reads in MiXCR, one entry per CDR3 protein. The sample consists of 560,000 or so distinct CDR3 sequences, more than 45% of them appearing once. Material for sequencing was peripheral blood or thyroid tissue (not recorded which). The source is a woman aged 18 to 35 with Graves' hyperthyroidism.

The chain combines TRBV6-1 with TRBJ1-5; weak D call: TRBD1 (5 bases). The CDR3 extends over 16 amino acids. Germline V lookup: CDR1 MNHNS, CDR2 SASEGT. V shed 5 bases and J shed 0 bases, with 14 bases lying between them. CDR3 loop: CASSPLGDFSNQPQHF. CDR3 nucleotide sequence: TGTGCCAGCAGTCCTTTGGGGGATTTTAGCAATCAGCCCCAGCATTTT.

This chain joins TRBV20-1 and TRBJ2-7; D is possibly TRBD1 or TRBD2 (6 bases each). The V gene lost 1 base and the J gene lost 2 bases, with 12 bases spanning the gap. The CDR3 sequence is 14 residues long. CDR1 is DFQATT, CDR2 SNEGSKA, per germline (reference sequence). The chain's CDR3 is CSARVVGGPYEQYF. Here the CDR3 DNA reads TGCAGTGCTAGAGTTGTCGGGGGCCCCTACGAGCAGTACTTC.

The chain combines TRBV15 with TRBJ2-7; 8 nucleotides align to TRBD2. Germline trimming cut 5 bases from V and 2 bases from J; bases unmatched to any gene: 8. Germline V gene data show CDR1 as LNHNV and CDR2 as YYDKDF (reference sequence). This CDR3 contains 15 residues. CDR3 sequence reads: CATSRSGTSAYEQYF. CDR3 DNA: TGTGCCACCAGCCGCTCCGGGACTAGTGCCTACGAGCAGTACTTC.

The chain couples TRBV15 to TRBJ1-2; no clear D gene. V gave up 3 bases and J gave up 0 bases, with 11 bases separating them. The CDR3 extends over 15 amino acids. Germline V gene sequence: CDR1 LNHNV, CDR2 YYDKDF (reference sequence). The CDR3 nucleotides read TGTGCCACCAGCAGCCGGCATCGGGCTAACTATGGCTACACCTTC. Residues: CATSSRHRANYGYTF.

The sample holds a few counts of this clonotype. V is TRBV2 and J is TRBJ2-5; 9 positions agree with TRBD1. The germline CDR1 and CDR2 sequences are SNHLY and FYNNEI. The CDR3 sequence is 12 residues long. The V gene end was trimmed by 8 bases and the J gene end by 6 bases; junction bases not matched to a gene: 4. Here the CDR3 reads CASVTGGKTQYF. The CDR3 DNA reads TGTGCCAGCGTGACAGGGGGAAAGACCCAGTACTTC. Combining the CDR3 with reference TRBV2 and TRBJ2-5 gives the whole variable domain EPEVTQTPSHQVTQMGQEVILRCVPISNHLYFYWYRQILGQKVEFLVSFYNNEISEKSEIFDDQFSVERPDGSNFTLKIRSTKLEDSAMYFCASVTGGKTQYFGPGTRLLVL.

This chain links TRBV7-2 with TRBJ1-2; perhaps TRBD1 as D (6 bases). Trimming shortened V by 2 bases and J by 7 bases, and 14 bases separated the two germline ends. Germline V CDR1 and CDR2: SGHTA, FQGNSA. The CDR3 runs to 14 residues. The CDR3 DNA is TGTGCCAGCAGCTTAATGGGGGGGGCAGCTGGCTACACCTTC. Its translation: CASSLMGGAAGYTF.

The chain has TRBV20-1 and TRBJ1-1; 10 bases map to TRBD1. The CDR3 consists of 12 residues. Germline V gene data show CDR1 as DFQATT and CDR2 as SNEGSKA (reference sequence). The J segment lost 10 bases and the V segment lost 3 bases, leaving 5 bases of the junction unmatched. The CDR3 spells CSARTGGRGAFF. CDR3 in DNA: TGCAGTGCTAGGACAGGGGGCCGGGGAGCTTTCTTT.